This T cell receptor beta chain was identified during a study of T-cell memory formation after mild COVID-19. The wider study: Largely, TCR clusters stayed within a single donor.

With 3 bases clipped from V and 0 bases from J, the junction kept 0 bases outside the gene matches. This CDR3 region has 14 residues. Germline V gene lookup returns CDR1 SGHNT and CDR2 YYREEE (reference sequence). TCRdb reanalysed the 5' RACE reads using MiXCR and keeps one entry per CDR3 protein. The sample shows about 250,000 distinct CDR3 sequences, roughly 15% of them seen only once. Sequences were obtained from PBMCs or a T cell subset sorted from them (not recorded which). V and J are TRBV5-4 and TRBJ2-3; 8 positions match TRBD1. The TCR was taken from a man younger than 35 who had mild COVID-19 (a few samples of this study predate the infection). Cell type and time point are not known. This CDR3 is CASSWTGSTDTQYF. CDR3 in DNA: TGTGCCAGCAGCTGGACAGGGAGCACAGATACGCAGTATTTT. Complete variable domain (other parts from reference TRBV5-4 and TRBJ2-3): ETGVTQSPTHLIKTRGQQVTLRCSSQSGHNTVSWYQQALGQGPQFIFQYYREEENGRGNFPPRFSGLQFPNYSSELNVNALELDDSALYLCASSWTGSTDTQYFGPGTRLTVL.